The 20 T cell receptor beta chains reported below all come from one sample, sequenced in a study of shared clonotypes between healthy human individuals. Profiled with immunoSEQ multiplex PCR; TCRdb holds only in-frame clones, not every one. The sample holds about 750,000 clones; 90% to 95% are singletons and the top ten take more than 20%. The naive CD8 fraction comprised CD45RO-negative cells positively selected for CCR7 and excluded terminally differentiated effector memory CD45RA+ cells. Sample: naive CD8+ T cells sorted from blood. These receptors came from a young man in good health.

The chain joins TRBV10-2 to TRBJ2-2, with D uncertain. The CDR3 is made up of 12 amino acids. V gave up 6 bases and J gave up 5 bases, with 7 bases separating them. Germline values: CDR1 WSHSY, CDR2 SAAADI. CDR3 sequence: CASRPETGELFF. DNA of the CDR3: TGCGCCAGCAGACCCGAGACCGGGGAGCTGTTTTTT.

This chain uses TRBV4-3 with TRBJ2-3; no reliable D call. Trimming took off 0 bases at V and 3 bases at J, with 10 bases between the two ends. This CDR3 contains 15 residues. CDR1 is LGHNA, CDR2 YSLEER, per germline. In DNA, the CDR3 is TGCGCCAGCAGCCAAGAAGATAAGGATACAGATACGCAGTATTTT. It encodes CASSQEDKDTDTQYF.

The chain couples TRBV6-1 to TRBJ1-1, with TRBD1 as a possible D gene (6 bases). Between the trimmed V and J ends, which lost 8 bases and 4 bases, there was a span of 11 bases. CDR3 size: 12 residues. The germline gives CDR1 MNHNS, CDR2 SASEGT. CDR3 nucleotides: TGTGCCAGCTTGGGGGCGGCCACTGAAGCTTTCTTT. Its protein product is CASLGAATEAFF.

The chain has TRBV27 and TRBJ1-2; D is unclear. CDR1 is MNHEY and CDR2 is SMNVEV in the germline V gene (reference sequence). This CDR3 region has 16 residues. V was cut by 4 bases and J by 3 bases, with 18 bases left in between. CDR3 in amino acids: CASSSTPDRHHYGYTF. CDR3 in DNA: TGTGCCAGCAGTTCTACCCCGGACCGACACCACTATGGCTACACCTTC.

This chain connects TRBV29-1 to TRBJ2-5; weak D call: TRBD1 (6 bases). This CDR3 is 13 amino acids long. Germline V CDR1 and CDR2: SQVTM, ANQGSEA. The V end lost 7 bases, the J end lost 2 bases, and 14 bases lay between the germline ends. The CDR3 protein is CSADQGLQETQYF. The CDR3 bases are TGCAGCGCAGATCAGGGGCTTCAAGAGACCCAGTACTTC. The variable domain in full, with the rest retrieved from reference TRBV29-1 and TRBJ2-5, is SAVISQKPSRDICQRGTSLTIQCQVDSQVTMMFWYRQQPGQSLTLIATANQGSEATYESGFVIDKFPISRPNLTFSTLTVSNMSPEDSSIYLCSADQGLQETQYFGPGTRLLVL.

With regard to this clone: Additional DNA sequences in this sample encode the identical CDR3. The CDR3 bases are TGTGCCAGCAGCTTAGAAGGGGGGCAGGAGACCCAGTACTTC. It specifies CASSLEGGQETQYF. The chain links TRBV7-9 to TRBJ2-5; D possibly matches TRBD1 or TRBD2 (6 bases each). Germline V gene lookup returns CDR1 SEHNR and CDR2 FQNEAQ (reference sequence). The ends were cut back, 1 base at V and 5 bases at J, with 11 bases in the middle. The CDR3 loop spans 14 amino acids. The full variable domain, in which reference TRBV7-9 and TRBJ2-5 provide the parts outside the CDR3, is DTGVSQNPRHKITKRGQNVTFRCDPISEHNRLYWYRQTLGQGPEFLTYFQNEAQLEKSRLLSDRFSAERPKGSFSTLEIQRTEQGDSAMYLCASSLEGGQETQYFGPGTRLLVL.

The rearrangement links TRBV7-8 to TRBJ1-5, with a weak D call TRBD1 (5 bases). V was cut by 1 base and J by 0 bases, with 7 bases left in between. The germline V gene encodes CDR1 SGHVS and CDR2 FQNEAQ. This CDR3 is built from 15 residues. The CDR3 bases are TGTGCCAGCAGCTTAGGGACACTTAGCAATCAGCCCCAGCATTTT. This codes for CASSLGTLSNQPQHF.

The gene calls are TRBV7-9 and TRBJ2-5, with TRBD2 matching 10 bases. This CDR3 contains 16 residues. Germline V gene data show CDR1 as SEHNR and CDR2 as FQNEAQ (reference sequence). V lost 2 bases to trimming and J lost 2 bases; unmatched junction nucleotides: 5. The CDR3 DNA reads as TGTGCCAGCAGCTTACTAGCGGGAGCGGGGCAAGAGACCCAGTACTTC. It specifies CASSLLAGAGQETQYF.

V and J are TRBV18 and TRBJ1-5; D is ambiguous. The ends were cut back, 5 bases at V and 2 bases at J, with 10 bases in the middle. CDR1 and CDR2 (germline): KGHSH, LQKENI. The CDR3 is 14 residues long. Here the CDR3 DNA reads TGTGCCAGCTCAATTGGAGGCGGCAATCAGCCCCAGCATTTT. Its protein product is CASSIGGGNQPQHF.

This clone was counted once. The chain is built from TRBV9 and TRBJ2-1, with D possibly matching TRBD2 (6 bases). V shed 4 bases and J shed 4 bases, with 15 bases lying between them. In germline, CDR1 is SGDLS, CDR2 YYNGEE. The CDR3 is 15 residues long. The CDR3, as DNA: TGTGCCAGCAGCCCCCGGAGGGTCCTATACAATGAGCAGTTCTTC. Translated, it gives CASSPRRVLYNEQFF.

The rearrangement links TRBV2 to TRBJ2-1, with D unclear. V lost 3 bases, J lost 0 bases, and 12 bases lay in between. The CDR3 totals 16 residues. Germline loops: CDR1 SNHLY, CDR2 FYNNEI. The CDR3 bases are TGTGCCAGCAGTGATTTCCAGAAGAGCTCCTACAATGAGCAGTTCTTC. Amino acids: CASSDFQKSSYNEQFF.

Concerning this clone itself: One end of the junction does not line up with germline, which may come from a read error. The CDR3 nucleotides read TGTGCCAGTAGTTACCTCCGGGGGGGGTTGAACACTGAAGCTTTCTTT. Translation: CASSYLRGGLNTEAFF. The chain links TRBV27 to TRBJ1-1; D is perhaps TRBD1 (5 bases). This CDR3 spans 16 amino acids. Per germline, CDR1 MNHEY and CDR2 SMNVEV (reference sequence).

This chain connects TRBV18 to TRBJ2-5, with 12 nucleotides matching TRBD1. Per the germline V gene, CDR1 is KGHSH and CDR2 is LQKENI. V was clipped by 6 bases and J by 5 bases; unmatched bases: 13. The CDR3 covers 17 residues. The CDR3 sequence: CASSLRDRGLGGETQYF. CDR3 nucleotide sequence: TGTGCCAGCTCTCTACGGGACAGGGGGCTTGGAGGGGAGACCCAGTACTTC. Using reference TRBV18 and TRBJ2-5 for the parts outside the CDR3, the full variable domain is NAGVMQNPRHLVRRRGQEARLRCSPMKGHSHVYWYRQLPEEGLKFMVYLQKENIIDESGMPKERFSAEFPKEGPSILRIQQVVRGDSAAYFCASSLRDRGLGGETQYFGPGTRLLVL.

This clone was counted a single time. The V gene is TRBV7-9, the J gene TRBJ2-3; D unclear. Germline CDR1 and CDR2: SEHNR and FQNEAQ (reference sequence). The CDR3 covers 13 residues. Trimming took off 0 bases at V and 6 bases at J, with 7 bases between the two ends. The CDR3 protein is CASSLALDDTQYF. CDR3 DNA sequence: TGTGCCAGCAGCTTAGCGCTAGACGATACGCAGTATTTT.

The V gene is TRBV5-5, the J gene TRBJ1-5, with D tentatively TRBD1 (5 bases). The CDR3 is 15 residues long. Germline V gives CDR1 SGHKS, CDR2 YYEKEE (reference sequence). V was shortened by 4 bases and J by 0 bases, with 11 bases between the two germline ends. CDR3 bases: TGTGCCAGCAGCCAGGGTTTTCCTAGCAATCAGCCCCAGCATTTT. It yields the protein CASSQGFPSNQPQHF.

This clone was counted once. CDR3: CASRPGQGDYGYTF. In nucleotides, the CDR3 is TGTGCCAGCAGACCCGGACAGGGGGACTATGGCTACACCTTC. The chain has TRBV7-9 and TRBJ1-2, with 10 bases aligning to TRBD1. The CDR3 extends over 14 amino acids. J was trimmed by 3 bases and V by 6 bases; bases with no gene match: 4. Germline V lookup: CDR1 SEHNR, CDR2 FQNEAQ (reference sequence).

V and J are TRBV27 and TRBJ2-5; the D gene could be TRBD1 or TRBD2 (5 bases each). Germline V gene data show CDR1 as MNHEY and CDR2 as SMNVEV (reference sequence). Trimming left V 5 bases short and J 6 bases short, with 19 bases between. The CDR3 sequence is 15 residues long. CDR3 loop: CASSPLGVPLKTQYF. CDR3 coding DNA: TGTGCCAGCAGTCCCTTGGGGGTCCCGCTAAAGACCCAGTACTTC.

In its sample, this clone was seen a few times. The chain carries TRBV7-3 and TRBJ2-7; the D gene is possibly TRBD2 (5 bases). Germline CDR1 and CDR2: SGHTA and FQGTGA. The CDR3 runs 14 residues. Trimming took off 4 bases at V and 5 bases at J, with 15 bases between the two ends. The CDR3 nucleotides are TGTGCCAGCAGCTCGGGTCTACACGGGGACGAGCAGTACTTC. Its protein product is CASSSGLHGDEQYF.

The chain carries TRBV5-4 and TRBJ2-2; no reliable D call. The V end was cut by 2 bases, the J end by 2 bases, with 10 bases between. Germline-derived CDR1 and CDR2 are SGHNT and YYREEE (reference sequence). The CDR3 consists of 15 residues. The CDR3 sequence is CASSLRLSNTGELFF. The CDR3 DNA is TGTGCCAGCAGCTTAAGGTTAAGCAACACCGGGGAGCTGTTTTTT. The full variable domain, rest sourced from reference TRBV5-4 and TRBJ2-2, is ETGVTQSPTHLIKTRGQQVTLRCSSQSGHNTVSWYQQALGQGPQFIFQYYREEENGRGNFPPRFSGLQFPNYSSELNVNALELDDSALYLCASSLRLSNTGELFFGEGSRLTVL.

The chain links TRBV15 to TRBJ1-1; 8 positions match TRBD1. The trim removed 3 bases at V and 8 bases at J, leaving 8 bases unmatched. In germline, CDR1 is LNHNV, CDR2 YYDKDF (reference sequence). CDR3 length: 14 amino acids. Here the CDR3 DNA reads TGTGCCACCAGCAGCCCACAGGGGGGGTTCGAAGCTTTCTTT. Amino acid sequence: CATSSPQGGFEAFF.